Described below is a single T cell receptor beta chain sequence and its context. These data come from a study of control samples from healthy donors and cancer patients. Trimming took 0 bases from V and 5 from J, leaving 15 bases between them. The CDR3 length is 16 residues. Germline loops: CDR1 KGHSH, CDR2 LQKENI. The repertoire was sequenced with immunoSEQ multiplex PCR; TCRdb's copy has only in-frame clones and lacks some. The sample lists roughly 170,000 clones, about nine tenths seen once, with around 2% in the top ten. The sequenced sample was blood. The chain uses TRBV18 and TRBJ2-3; no clear D. This receptor was taken from a woman aged 40 to 55 in good health. The DNA for the CDR3 is TGTGCCAGCTCACCACCTCAGGCTTTCGTTGGAGATACGCAGTATTTT. Translation: CASSPPQAFVGDTQYF.